This T cell receptor (beta chain) was sequenced for a study of vaccination and CD4 T cells after COVID-19. In regard to this clonotype: Its antigen is currently unknown.

Indicated treatment: roughly 11-day PBMC culture with coronavirus spike peptide pools or control peptides (ViraFEST assay). Every well contained 1.5 million to 2.5 million PBMCs, which were grown with approximately 10 IU/ml IL-2 and 10 ug/ml peptide pools. Deletions cut 5 bases from V and 14 bases from J, with 13 bases between. Germline V lookup: CDR1 SGHAT, CDR2 FQNNGV. This CDR3 has 12 amino acids. The assay that was used to sequence DNA from cultured CD4+ T cells was the Oncomine TCR Beta short-read assay. TCRdb independently ran MiXCR on the PCR reads; one entry per CDR3 protein. The sample lists about 15,000 distinct CDR3 sequences, less than 60% occurring once.

The J gene is TRBJ1-6, the V gene TRBV11-2; D remains ambiguous. The source material was CD4+ T cells from blood, cultured in vitro, sampled before SARS-CoV-2 vaccination. This TCR was sampled from a human donor who had recovered from COVID-19. CDR3 in DNA: TGTGCCAGCAGCCCGAACGGGGAATCCCTCCACTTT. It translates to CASSPNGESLHF.